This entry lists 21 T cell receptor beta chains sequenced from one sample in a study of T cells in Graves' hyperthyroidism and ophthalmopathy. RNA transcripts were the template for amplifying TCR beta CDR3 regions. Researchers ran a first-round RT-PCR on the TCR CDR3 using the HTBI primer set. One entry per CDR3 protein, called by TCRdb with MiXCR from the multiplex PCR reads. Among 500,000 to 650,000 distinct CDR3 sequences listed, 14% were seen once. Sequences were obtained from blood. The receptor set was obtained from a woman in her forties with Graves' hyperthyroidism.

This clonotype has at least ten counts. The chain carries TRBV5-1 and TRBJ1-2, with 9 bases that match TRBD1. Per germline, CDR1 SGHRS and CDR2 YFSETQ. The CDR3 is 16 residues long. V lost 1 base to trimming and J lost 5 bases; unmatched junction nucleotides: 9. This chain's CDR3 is CASSLNSGTGHYGYTF. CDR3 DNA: TGCGCCAGCAGCTTGAACTCCGGGACAGGGCATTATGGCTACACCTTC.

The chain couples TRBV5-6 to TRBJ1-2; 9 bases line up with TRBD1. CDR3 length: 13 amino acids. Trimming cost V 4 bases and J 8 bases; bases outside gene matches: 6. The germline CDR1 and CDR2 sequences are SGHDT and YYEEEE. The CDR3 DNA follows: TGTGCCAGCAGCGATGGACAGGGGAACGGCTACACCTTC. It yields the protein CASSDGQGNGYTF.

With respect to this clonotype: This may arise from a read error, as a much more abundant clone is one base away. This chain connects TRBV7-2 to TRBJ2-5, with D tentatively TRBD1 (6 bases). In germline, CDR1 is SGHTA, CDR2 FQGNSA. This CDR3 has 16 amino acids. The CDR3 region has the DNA TGTGCCAGCGGCTTAGTTTTAGCAAGGGGGAGAGAGACCCAGTACTTC. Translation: CASGLVLARGRETQYF.

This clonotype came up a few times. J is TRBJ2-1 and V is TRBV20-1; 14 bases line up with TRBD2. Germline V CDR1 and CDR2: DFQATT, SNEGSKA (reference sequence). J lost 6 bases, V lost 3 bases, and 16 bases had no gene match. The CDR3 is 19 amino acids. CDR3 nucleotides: TGCAGTGCTAGGGGGCGGACTAGCGGGAGGCCCGGGGCGTCCAATGAGCAGTTCTTC. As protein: CSARGRTSGRPGASNEQFF.

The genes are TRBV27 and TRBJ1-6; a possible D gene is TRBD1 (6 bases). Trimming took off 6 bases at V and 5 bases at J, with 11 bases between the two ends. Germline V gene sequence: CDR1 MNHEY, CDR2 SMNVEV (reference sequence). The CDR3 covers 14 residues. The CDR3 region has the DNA TGTGCCAGCAGCGGACAGACGAATAATTCACCCCTCCACTTT. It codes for CASSGQTNNSPLHF.

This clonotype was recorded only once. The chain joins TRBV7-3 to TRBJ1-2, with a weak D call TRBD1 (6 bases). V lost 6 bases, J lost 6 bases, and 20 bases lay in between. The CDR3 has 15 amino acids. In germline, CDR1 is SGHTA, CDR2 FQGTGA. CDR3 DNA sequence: TGTGCCAGCAGTGAAGCCACGCAGGGGCATGATGGCTACACCTTC. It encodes CASSEATQGHDGYTF.

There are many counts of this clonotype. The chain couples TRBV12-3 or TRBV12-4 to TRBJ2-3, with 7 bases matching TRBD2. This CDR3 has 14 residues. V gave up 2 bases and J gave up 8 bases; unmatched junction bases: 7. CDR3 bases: TGTGCCAGCAGTTTAAAAGCGGGATTGAGTACGCAGTATTTT. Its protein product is CASSLKAGLSTQYF.

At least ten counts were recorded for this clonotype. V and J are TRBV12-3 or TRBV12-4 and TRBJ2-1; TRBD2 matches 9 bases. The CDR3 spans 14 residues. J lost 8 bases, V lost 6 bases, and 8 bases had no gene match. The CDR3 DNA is TGTGCCAGCAGCCCACCGGGACTAGCTTATGAGCAGTTCTTC. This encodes CASSPPGLAYEQFF.

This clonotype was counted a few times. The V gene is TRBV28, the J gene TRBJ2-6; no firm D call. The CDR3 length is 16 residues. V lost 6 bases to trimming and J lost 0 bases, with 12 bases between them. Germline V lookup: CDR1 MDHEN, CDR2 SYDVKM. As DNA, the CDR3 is TGTGCCAGCAGCCCGCCATTCTCCTCTGGGGCCAACGTCCTGACTTTC. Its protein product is CASSPPFSSGANVLTF.

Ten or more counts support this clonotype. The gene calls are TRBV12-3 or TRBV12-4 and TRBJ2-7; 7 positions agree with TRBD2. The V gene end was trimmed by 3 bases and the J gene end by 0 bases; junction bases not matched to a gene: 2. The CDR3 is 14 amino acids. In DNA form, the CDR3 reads TGTGCCAGCAGTTTCCGCGGGAGCTCCTACGAGCAGTACTTC. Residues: CASSFRGSSYEQYF.

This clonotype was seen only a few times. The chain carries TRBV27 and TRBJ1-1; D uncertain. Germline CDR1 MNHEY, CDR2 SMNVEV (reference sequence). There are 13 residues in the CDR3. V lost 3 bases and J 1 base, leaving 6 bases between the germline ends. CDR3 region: CASSFYQNTEAFF. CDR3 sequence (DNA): TGTGCCAGCAGTTTTTACCAGAACACTGAAGCTTTCTTT.

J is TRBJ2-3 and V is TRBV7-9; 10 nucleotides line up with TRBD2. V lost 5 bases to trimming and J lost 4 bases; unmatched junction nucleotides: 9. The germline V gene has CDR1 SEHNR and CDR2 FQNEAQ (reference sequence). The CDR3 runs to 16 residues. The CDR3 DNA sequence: TGTGCCAGCAGCCCGGCTAGCGGGAGAGGAGCAGATACGCAGTATTTT. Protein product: CASSPASGRGADTQYF.

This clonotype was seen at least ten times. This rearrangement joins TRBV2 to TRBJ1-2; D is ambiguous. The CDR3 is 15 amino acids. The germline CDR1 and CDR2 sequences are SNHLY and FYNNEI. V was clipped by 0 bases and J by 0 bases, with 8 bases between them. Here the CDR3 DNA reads TGTGCCAGCAGTGAAGCGCGAGGAGCTAACTATGGCTACACCTTC. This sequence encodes CASSEARGANYGYTF. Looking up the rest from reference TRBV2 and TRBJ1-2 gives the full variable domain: EPEVTQTPSHQVTQMGQEVILRCVPISNHLYFYWYRQILGQKVEFLVSFYNNEISEKSEIFDDQFSVERPDGSNFTLKIRSTKLEDSAMYFCASSEARGANYGYTFGSGTRLTVV.

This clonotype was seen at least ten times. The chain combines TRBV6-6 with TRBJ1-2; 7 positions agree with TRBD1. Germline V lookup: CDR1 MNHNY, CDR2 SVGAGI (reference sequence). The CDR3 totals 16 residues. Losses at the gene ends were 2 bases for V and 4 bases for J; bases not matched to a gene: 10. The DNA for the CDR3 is TGTGCCAGCAGTTACACCATGACCGGGACAGCCTATGGCTACACCTTC. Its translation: CASSYTMTGTAYGYTF.

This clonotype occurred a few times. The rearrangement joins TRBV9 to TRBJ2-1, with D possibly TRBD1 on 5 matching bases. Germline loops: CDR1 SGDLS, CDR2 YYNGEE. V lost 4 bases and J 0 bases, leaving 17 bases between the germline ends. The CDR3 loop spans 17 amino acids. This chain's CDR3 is CASSPGPKYSSYNEQFF. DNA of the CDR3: TGTGCCAGCAGCCCAGGGCCGAAATATTCCTCCTACAATGAGCAGTTCTTC. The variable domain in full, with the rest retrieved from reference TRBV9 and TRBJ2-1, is DSGVTQTPKHLITATGQRVTLRCSPRSGDLSVYWYQQSLDQGLQFLIQYYNGEERAKGNILERFSAQQFPDLHSELNLSSLELGDSALYFCASSPGPKYSSYNEQFFGPGTRLTVL.

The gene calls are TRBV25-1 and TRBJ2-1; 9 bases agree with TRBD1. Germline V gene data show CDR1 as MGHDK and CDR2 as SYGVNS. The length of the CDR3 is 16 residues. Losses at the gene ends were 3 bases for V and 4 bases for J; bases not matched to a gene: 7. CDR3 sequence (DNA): TGTGCCAGCAGTGAGACGGGACAGGGTAATTACAATGAGCAGTTCTTC. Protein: CASSETGQGNYNEQFF.

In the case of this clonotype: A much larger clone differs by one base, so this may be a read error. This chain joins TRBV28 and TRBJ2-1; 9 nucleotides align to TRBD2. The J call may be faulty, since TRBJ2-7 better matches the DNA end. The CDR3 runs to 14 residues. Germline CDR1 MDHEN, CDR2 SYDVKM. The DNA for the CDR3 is TGTGCCAGCAATCGACTAGCGGATTACAATGAGCAGTACTTC. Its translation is CASNRLADYNEQYF.

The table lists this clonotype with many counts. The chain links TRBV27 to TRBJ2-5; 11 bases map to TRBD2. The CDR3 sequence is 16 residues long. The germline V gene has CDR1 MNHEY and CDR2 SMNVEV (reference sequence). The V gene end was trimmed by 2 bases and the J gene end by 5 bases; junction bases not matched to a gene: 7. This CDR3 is CASSLSSGRGKETQYF. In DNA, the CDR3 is TGTGCCAGCAGTTTAAGTAGCGGGAGGGGTAAGGAGACCCAGTACTTC.

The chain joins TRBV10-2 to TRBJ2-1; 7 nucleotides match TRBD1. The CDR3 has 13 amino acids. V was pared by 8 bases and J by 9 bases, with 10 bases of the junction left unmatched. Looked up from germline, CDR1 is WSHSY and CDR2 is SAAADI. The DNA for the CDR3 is TGCGCCAGCGCTAATAGGGCAGGGGGTGAGCAGTTCTTC. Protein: CASANRAGGEQFF.

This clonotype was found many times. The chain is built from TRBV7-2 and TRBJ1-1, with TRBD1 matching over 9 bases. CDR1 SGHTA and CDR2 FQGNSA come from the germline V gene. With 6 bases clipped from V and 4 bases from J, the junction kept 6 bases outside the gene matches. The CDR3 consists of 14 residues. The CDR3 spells CASRLQGAGTEAFF. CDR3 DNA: TGTGCCAGCAGGTTACAGGGGGCTGGCACTGAAGCTTTCTTT.

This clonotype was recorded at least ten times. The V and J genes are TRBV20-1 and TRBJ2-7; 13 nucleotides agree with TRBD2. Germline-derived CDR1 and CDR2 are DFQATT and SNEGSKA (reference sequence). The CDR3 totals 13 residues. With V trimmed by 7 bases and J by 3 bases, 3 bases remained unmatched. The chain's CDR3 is CSVRTSGSYEQYF. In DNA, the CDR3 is TGCAGTGTCAGGACTAGCGGGAGCTACGAGCAGTACTTC.